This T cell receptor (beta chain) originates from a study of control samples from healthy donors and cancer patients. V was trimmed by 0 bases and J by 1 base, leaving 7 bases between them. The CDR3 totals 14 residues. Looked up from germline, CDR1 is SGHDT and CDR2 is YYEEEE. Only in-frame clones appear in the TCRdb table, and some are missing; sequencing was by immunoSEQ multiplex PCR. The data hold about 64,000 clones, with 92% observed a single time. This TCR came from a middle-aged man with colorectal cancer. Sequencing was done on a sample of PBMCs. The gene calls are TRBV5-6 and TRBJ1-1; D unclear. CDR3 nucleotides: TGTGCCAGCAGCTTGGGCAGACGGAACACTGAAGCTTTCTTT. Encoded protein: CASSLGRRNTEAFF.